These 27 T cell receptor beta chains were sequenced from one sample in a study of untreated major depressive disorder (dated by TCRdb to about 2018). The library was obtained by the immunoSEQ multiplex PCR assay. The immuneACCESS repertoire file appears here via TCRdb, limited to in-frame rearrangements. These files lack a portion of the clones; in checked studies, under half of the deficit traces to unresolved V genes, and the cause of the others is not known. This sample comprises about 25,000 clones, around 93% of them detected only once. Jointly, the top ten make up around 0.7% of the sample. What the study reported, not specific to this receptor: Higher TRBV05-01 (Vbeta 5.1) usage among CD4+ T cells of depressed patients compared with controls was confirmed by sequencing, with p = 0.040 in a one-tailed test.

Antigens for these TCRs are unknown. What was sequenced was CD4+ T cells from PBMCs. The receptors here all came from a young woman with major depressive disorder.

V and J are TRBV15 and TRBJ1-1; D uncertain. The V and J ends lost 0 bases and 0 bases respectively, with 5 bases between them. The CDR3 has 14 residues. CDR1 is LNHNV, CDR2 YYDKDF, per germline (reference sequence). The CDR3 DNA reads TGTGCCACCAGCAGAGATTATCTGAACACTGAAGCTTTCTTT. It specifies CATSRDYLNTEAFF.

The V call is TRBV25-1, the J call TRBJ1-1, with D possibly being TRBD1 (5 bases). CDR3 length: 12 amino acids. Trimming removed 1 base from V and 11 bases from J, with 11 bases in between. CDR1 is MGHDK and CDR2 is SYGVNS in the germline V gene. CDR3 loop: CASSELGVRAFF. For the CDR3, the DNA is TGTGCCAGCAGTGAATTAGGGGTACGGGCTTTCTTT.

The V gene is TRBV4-2, the J gene TRBJ1-2; no firm D call. V was trimmed by 0 bases and J by 4 bases, leaving 6 bases between them. This CDR3 contains 13 residues. The germline V gene has CDR1 LGHNA and CDR2 YNFKEQ. CDR3 in amino acids: CASSQDQSYGYTF. The DNA of the CDR3 is TGTGCCAGCAGCCAAGATCAGTCCTATGGCTACACCTTC.

CDR3 residues: CASTYGQGAYEQYF. Written as DNA, the CDR3 is TGTGCCAGCACCTACGGTCAGGGGGCCTACGAGCAGTACTTC. The rearrangement uses TRBV6-5 and TRBJ2-7; TRBD1 matches 7 bases. V was clipped by 7 bases and J by 2 bases; unmatched bases: 8. The germline CDR1 and CDR2 sequences are MNHEY and SVGAGI. The length of the CDR3 is 14 residues.

This chain connects TRBV11-1 to TRBJ2-3; D remains unclear. The V end was cut by 2 bases, the J end by 3 bases, with 9 bases between. The CDR3 covers 14 residues. CDR1 SGHAT and CDR2 FQDESV come from the germline V gene (reference sequence). CDR3 sequence (DNA): TGTGCCAGCAGCTTACGTAGCAGGACAGATACGCAGTATTTT. It specifies CASSLRSRTDTQYF.

J is TRBJ2-2 and V is TRBV9, with D possibly TRBD2 on 5 matching bases. V lost 0 bases and J 5 bases, leaving 11 bases between the germline ends. CDR3 size: 15 residues. CDR1 and CDR2 from the germline V gene are SGDLS and YYNGEE. CDR3: CASSVGASGTGELFF. The CDR3, as DNA: TGTGCCAGCAGCGTAGGGGCCTCGGGGACCGGGGAGCTGTTTTTT.

The chain carries TRBV9 and TRBJ2-7, with D tentatively TRBD2 (5 bases). V was shortened by 0 bases and J by 1 base, with 11 bases between the two germline ends. This CDR3 is built from 15 residues. The germline gives CDR1 SGDLS, CDR2 YYNGEE. The CDR3 reads CASSVGVGESYEQYF. DNA for the CDR3: TGTGCCAGCAGCGTAGGTGTCGGGGAATCCTACGAGCAGTACTTC.

The chain combines TRBV7-2 with TRBJ1-3; D gene unclear. The CDR3 totals 16 residues. V was trimmed by 2 bases and J by 0 bases, leaving 11 bases between them. CDR1 is SGHTA, CDR2 FQGNSA, per germline. CDR3 amino acids: CASSLMQASSGNTIYF. Here the CDR3 DNA reads TGTGCCAGCAGCTTAATGCAGGCCAGCTCTGGAAACACCATATATTTT.

V gene TRBV29-1 combines with J gene TRBJ2-1; D gene uncertain. V was pared by 7 bases and J by 7 bases, with 17 bases between. CDR3 length: 13 amino acids. Per germline, CDR1 SQVTM and CDR2 ANQGSEA. CDR3 sequence: CSAPTPAENEQFF. In DNA form, the CDR3 reads TGCAGCGCCCCTACCCCAGCCGAGAATGAGCAGTTCTTC.

The chain links TRBV6-1 to TRBJ2-5; the match to TRBD2 covers 8 bases. CDR3 length equals 15 residues. Trimming cost V 2 bases and J 5 bases; bases outside gene matches: 7. The germline gives CDR1 MNHNS, CDR2 SASEGT. Here the CDR3 reads CASSEPLAGRETQYF. CDR3 sequence (DNA): TGTGCCAGCAGTGAACCATTAGCGGGGCGGGAGACCCAGTACTTC.

The chain links TRBV7-2 to TRBJ2-1, with D perhaps matching TRBD1 (6 bases). The CDR3 is 15 residues long. Germline V lookup: CDR1 SGHTA, CDR2 FQGNSA. Trimming stripped 1 base from V and 0 bases from J, with 7 bases between. CDR3 region: CASSLDRASYNEQFF. The CDR3 nucleotides read TGTGCCAGCAGCTTAGACAGGGCCTCCTACAATGAGCAGTTCTTC.

V is TRBV4-1 and J is TRBJ2-1; no clear D. CDR1 is MGHRA, CDR2 YSYEKL, per germline. This CDR3 has 15 amino acids. Between the trimmed V and J ends, which lost 0 bases and 8 bases, there was a span of 14 bases. The CDR3 is CASSQDRASYDEQFF. DNA of the CDR3: TGCGCCAGCAGCCAAGATCGGGCTTCGTACGATGAGCAGTTCTTC.

The DNA for the CDR3 is TGTGCCAGCAGCACGCCCGGGGGGGCTGCCGAGCAGTACTTC. Translating gives CASSTPGGAAEQYF. The genes are TRBV5-4 and TRBJ2-7; the match to TRBD2 covers 8 bases. V gave up 4 bases and J gave up 6 bases; unmatched junction bases: 9. The germline gives CDR1 SGHNT, CDR2 YYREEE (reference sequence). This CDR3 has 14 residues.

V and J are TRBV5-1 and TRBJ2-3; D may be TRBD2 (5 bases). The CDR3 is 14 amino acids. In germline, CDR1 is SGHRS, CDR2 YFSETQ. The V end lost 5 bases, the J end lost 1 base, and 11 bases lay between the germline ends. The CDR3 nucleotides are TGCGCCAGCAGGGACTCTACCGGCACAGATACGCAGTATTTT. Translation: CASRDSTGTDTQYF.

This clone was seen just once. The chain links TRBV6-1 to TRBJ2-1, with 10 bases identical to TRBD2. CDR3 length: 15 residues. With V trimmed by 6 bases and J by 7 bases, 9 bases remained unmatched. From germline, CDR1 is MNHNS and CDR2 SASEGT. The CDR3 region is CASRAAGTSANEQFF. The CDR3 DNA reads as TGTGCCAGCAGGGCCGCCGGGACTAGCGCTAATGAGCAGTTCTTC.

The gene calls are TRBV19 and TRBJ2-2; 10 nucleotides agree with TRBD2. Germline V gene lookup returns CDR1 LNHDA and CDR2 SQIVND (reference sequence). Trimming removed 6 bases from V and 7 bases from J; junction bases left unmatched: 11. This CDR3 spans 16 amino acids. CDR3 nucleotide sequence: TGTGCCAGTAGGGACCAAGCGGGGGGGCACGGCGGGGAGCTGTTTTTT. This gives the protein CASRDQAGGHGGELFF.

The chain recombines TRBV11-3 with TRBJ2-7; a weak D match, TRBD2 (7 bases). CDR3 length: 14 amino acids. Per the germline V gene, CDR1 is SGHNT and CDR2 is YENEEA. V was trimmed by 5 bases and J by 2 bases, leaving 13 bases between them. CDR3: CASSPPGGPYEQYF. The CDR3 DNA is TGTGCCAGCAGCCCCCCCGGGGGGCCCTACGAGCAGTACTTC.

This chain uses TRBV14 with TRBJ1-5, with D possibly being TRBD1 (5 bases). Trimming took 2 bases from V and 1 from J, leaving 18 bases between them. The CDR3 has 18 amino acids. Per germline, CDR1 SGHDN and CDR2 FVKESK. The CDR3 region has the DNA TGTGCCAGCAGCCAACAAAGTTCAGGGTGGTGGAGCAATCAGCCCCAGCATTTT. It encodes CASSQQSSGWWSNQPQHF.

The rearrangement uses TRBV20-1 and TRBJ1-3; D uncertain. The CDR3 covers 11 residues. Trimming stripped 6 bases from V and 0 bases from J, with 3 bases between. Germline loops: CDR1 DFQATT, CDR2 SNEGSKA (reference sequence). The CDR3 DNA sequence: TGCAGTGCCCGCTCTGGAAACACCATATATTTT. Translating it yields CSARSGNTIYF.

The genes are TRBV28 and TRBJ2-2; tentatively, D is TRBD2 (5 bases). The CDR3 has 13 residues. With 8 bases removed from V and 0 bases from J, the gap between germline ends came to 7 bases. Germline V gene lookup returns CDR1 MDHEN and CDR2 SYDVKM. The CDR3 DNA reads as TGTGCCAGCCGGGGTACGAACACCGGGGAGCTGTTTTTT. This codes for CASRGTNTGELFF. The full variable domain, in which reference TRBV28 and TRBJ2-2 provide the parts outside the CDR3, is DVKVTQSSRYLVKRTGEKVFLECVQDMDHENMFWYRQDPGLGLRLIYFSYDVKMKEKGDIPEGYSVSREKKERFSLILESASTNQTSMYLCASRGTNTGELFFGEGSRLTVL.

V gene TRBV11-3 combines with J gene TRBJ1-1; TRBD1 is a possible D gene (5 bases). The CDR3 spans 12 residues. Germline loops: CDR1 SGHNT, CDR2 YENEEA. The V end was cut by 4 bases, the J end by 14 bases, with 17 bases between. CDR3 sequence: CASSWGGGETFF. In nucleotides, the CDR3 is TGTGCCAGCAGCTGGGGCGGGGGAGAAACCTTCTTT.

This rearrangement joins TRBV5-1 to TRBJ2-5, with 9 nucleotides matching TRBD1. CDR3 size: 15 residues. J lost 5 bases, V lost 4 bases, and 9 bases had no gene match. Germline V gene data show CDR1 as SGHRS and CDR2 as YFSETQ. The CDR3 bases are TGCGCCAGCAGCCGGGCACAGGGGGCGTCGGAGACCCAGTACTTC. As protein: CASSRAQGASETQYF.

The chain has TRBV18 and TRBJ2-7; TRBD1 agrees at 9 bases. Trimming removed 5 bases from V and 1 base from J; junction bases left unmatched: 9. The germline CDR1 and CDR2 sequences are KGHSH and LQKENI. The CDR3 runs 16 residues. The CDR3, as DNA: TGTGCCAGCTCAGTGGGACAGGGATACCCATCCTACGAGCAGTACTTC. Translating gives CASSVGQGYPSYEQYF.

The chain joins TRBV7-9 to TRBJ2-5; 9 bases agree with TRBD2. This CDR3 has 15 residues. V dropped 0 bases and J dropped 7; count of bases not matched to a gene: 6. Germline V lookup: CDR1 SEHNR, CDR2 FQNEAQ (reference sequence). CDR3 residues: CASSLAAGGGGTQYF. In nucleotides, the CDR3 is TGTGCCAGCAGCTTAGCAGCGGGAGGCGGAGGGACCCAGTACTTC.

This clone came up a few times. J is TRBJ1-1 and V is TRBV18; D remains ambiguous. Germline V CDR1 and CDR2: KGHSH, LQKENI. The CDR3 spans 12 residues. V lost 5 bases and J 5 bases, leaving 9 bases between the germline ends. The CDR3, as DNA: TGTGCCAGCTCATCCCAAGGGACTGAAGCTTTCTTT. Translated: CASSSQGTEAFF.

This clone was seen once. V gene TRBV6-1 combines with J gene TRBJ2-7, with 7 bases identical to TRBD1. Germline CDR1 is MNHNS and CDR2 is SASEGT. The CDR3 covers 14 residues. V shed 0 bases and J 4 bases; nucleotides not matched to a gene: 3. Written as DNA, the CDR3 is TGTGCCAGCAGTGAAGCAGGGGGCGGGTACGAGCAGTACTTC. Protein product: CASSEAGGGYEQYF.

The rearrangement links TRBV6-1 to TRBJ1-4; no firm D call. The CDR3 has 14 residues. The V end was cut by 0 bases, the J end by 8 bases, with 10 bases between. The germline gives CDR1 MNHNS, CDR2 SASEGT. The CDR3 DNA follows: TGTGCCAGCAGTGAAGCGCTAGGTAACGAAAAACTGTTTTTT. This encodes CASSEALGNEKLFF.